These 28 T cell receptor beta chains share one sample of origin, sequenced in a study of shared clonotypes between healthy human individuals. Here immunoSEQ multiplex PCR was the method, and the copy in TCRdb shows in-frame clones only, minus some. The sample shows approximately 460,000 clones, over 60% of them seen only once. The specimen was PBMCs. Every receptor here comes from a woman aged 35 to 49 in good health. Some clones in this sample may be carry-over from other donors' samples.

In regard to this clone: A read error may be the cause here, since a much bigger clone is one base away. The V call is TRBV9, the J call TRBJ2-2, with D perhaps given as TRBD1 or TRBD2 (5 bases each). Germline V gene data show CDR1 as SGDLS and CDR2 as YYNGEE. The CDR3 totals 14 residues. V lost 0 bases, J lost 7 bases, and 10 bases lay in between. CDR3 sequence (DNA): TGTGCCAGCAGCGTAGTCCGGGGCGGCGGGGAGCTGTTTTTT. Translating gives CASSVVRGGGELFF.

The chain recombines TRBV27 with TRBJ2-3, with D perhaps matching TRBD1 or TRBD2 (5 bases each). Germline CDR1 is MNHEY and CDR2 is SMNVEV (reference sequence). V shed 7 bases and J shed 0 bases, with 11 bases lying between them. The CDR3 contains 14 residues. The CDR3 reads CASTYRDSTDTQYF. As DNA, the CDR3 is TGTGCCAGCACCTACCGGGACAGCACAGATACGCAGTATTTT.

About this clone itself: A far larger clone differs by one base, so this is likely a read error. The rearrangement links TRBV6-1 to TRBJ2-6, with a tentative D call TRBD1 (5 bases). CDR3 length: 15 amino acids. CDR1 is MNHNS and CDR2 is SASEGT in the germline V gene. CDR3 nucleotide sequence: TGTGCCAGCAGCTGGGCCGACTCTGGGGCCAACGTCCCGACTTTC. Translated, it gives CASSWADSGANVPTF.

This chain connects TRBV6-6 to TRBJ2-1, with 9 nucleotides matching TRBD2. Germline loops: CDR1 MNHNY, CDR2 SVGAGI (reference sequence). The CDR3 covers 14 residues. Trimming removed 5 bases from V and 4 bases from J; junction bases left unmatched: 3. The CDR3 DNA reads TGTGCCAGCAGTCAACTAGCGGGTTACAATGAGCAGTTCTTC. It specifies CASSQLAGYNEQFF.

The genes are TRBV2 and TRBJ2-7, with D perhaps TRBD2 (6 bases). There are 14 residues in the CDR3. CDR1 is SNHLY and CDR2 is FYNNEI in the germline V gene. Trimming pared 6 bases from V and 0 bases from J, leaving 12 bases between. DNA of the CDR3: TGTGCCAGCAGCGGGAGAGCCGACTCCTACGAGCAGTACTTC. It is translated as CASSGRADSYEQYF.

The chain recombines TRBV19 with TRBJ2-5; 8 bases match TRBD1. Germline V gene lookup returns CDR1 LNHDA and CDR2 SQIVND (reference sequence). V lost 2 bases, J lost 4 bases, and 12 bases stayed unmatched. This CDR3 comprises 17 residues. The CDR3 bases are TGTGCCAGTAGTATACGAGGGGACAGGTTGGGGTCAGAGACCCAGTACTTC. Translated: CASSIRGDRLGSETQYF.

The rearrangement links TRBV28 to TRBJ2-7; D possibly corresponds to TRBD1 (7 bases). The CDR3 is made up of 15 amino acids. Deletions cut 6 bases from V and 4 bases from J, with 19 bases between. From germline, CDR1 is MDHEN and CDR2 SYDVKM. CDR3: CASSLRAGQLYEQYF. The CDR3 DNA reads as TGTGCCAGCAGCCTTCGGGCGGGACAGCTATACGAGCAGTACTTC.

The genes are TRBV29-1 and TRBJ1-2, with TRBD1 identical over 11 bases. The CDR3 length is 14 residues. Germline CDR1 reads SQVTM; CDR2 reads ANQGSEA. V lost 5 bases to trimming and J lost 8 bases; unmatched junction nucleotides: 10. The CDR3 protein is CSVKPWTGGDGYTF. The CDR3 DNA follows: TGCAGCGTTAAACCTTGGACAGGGGGCGACGGCTACACCTTC.

This clone was detected many times. The J gene is TRBJ1-2, the V gene TRBV28, with 10 bases matching TRBD1. The trim removed 6 bases at V and 6 bases at J, leaving 7 bases unmatched. CDR3 length equals 14 residues. The germline V gene has CDR1 MDHEN and CDR2 SYDVKM. In DNA, the CDR3 is TGTGCCAGCAGCCGACAGGGGGCTTTTGATGGCTACACCTTC. Translated, it gives CASSRQGAFDGYTF.

This rearrangement joins TRBV2 to TRBJ2-7; TRBD2 agrees at 9 bases. V gave up 7 bases and J gave up 5 bases; unmatched junction bases: 3. CDR1 SNHLY and CDR2 FYNNEI come from the germline V gene. This CDR3 has 12 amino acids. DNA for the CDR3: TGTGCCAGCAAGGCGGGAGGGCACGAGCAGTACTTC. This gives the protein CASKAGGHEQYF.

The V gene is TRBV4-1, the J gene TRBJ2-1; no clear D gene. This CDR3 has 18 amino acids. CDR1 MGHRA and CDR2 YSYEKL come from the germline V gene. V was shortened by 4 bases and J by 2 bases, with 21 bases between the two germline ends. CDR3 residues: CASSPANLVALAYNEQFF. CDR3 DNA sequence: TGCGCCAGCAGCCCGGCCAATCTTGTAGCCCTCGCCTACAATGAGCAGTTCTTC.

V usage is TRBV5-1 and J usage is TRBJ1-1; 8 bases agree with TRBD1. Germline CDR1 SGHRS, CDR2 YFSETQ. V trimming: 2 bases; J trimming: 1 base; junction bases outside the gene matches: 7. The CDR3 loop spans 16 amino acids. This CDR3 is CASSLRTGLGNTEAFF. CDR3 bases: TGCGCCAGCAGCTTAAGGACAGGGTTGGGGAACACTGAAGCTTTCTTT. Variable domain in full (rest from reference TRBV5-1 and TRBJ1-1): KAGVTQTPRYLIKTRGQQVTLSCSPISGHRSVSWYQQTPGQGLQFLFEYFSETQRNKGNFPGRFSGRQFSNSRSEMNVSTLELGDSALYLCASSLRTGLGNTEAFFGQGTRLTVV.

Written as DNA, the CDR3 is TGTGCCTGGAGCAAAGCGGGAGTTGGTGGGGAGACCCAGTACTTC. Its translation is CAWSKAGVGGETQYF. This chain joins TRBV30 and TRBJ2-5; 8 nucleotides match TRBD2. The germline CDR1 and CDR2 sequences are GTSNPN and SVGIG (reference sequence). The CDR3 covers 15 residues. Unmatched junction bases numbered 11, after V lost 3 bases and J lost 5 bases.

As concerns this clone: This sequence may be a read error, since a much larger clone differs from it by one base. In DNA, the CDR3 is TGTGCCAGCAGCTTGAGTTTTCCGGTCTACGAGCAGTACTTC. It is translated as CASSLSFPVYEQYF. The rearrangement joins TRBV5-5 to TRBJ2-7, with D hard to call. CDR1 is SGHKS, CDR2 YYEKEE, per germline (reference sequence). The CDR3 length is 14 residues. Trimming left V 1 base short and J 3 bases short, with 11 bases between.

The V call is TRBV9, the J call TRBJ1-2, with a weak D call TRBD1 (6 bases). Germline values: CDR1 SGDLS, CDR2 YYNGEE. The CDR3 consists of 14 residues. Trimming removed 0 bases at V and 4 bases at J, with 10 bases between. The CDR3 region has the DNA TGTGCCAGCAGCGTAGCAGGGGCTGCCTATGGCTACACCTTC. This sequence encodes CASSVAGAAYGYTF.

V is TRBV21-1 and J is TRBJ2-7; the table calls TRBD2, which could not be checked here. TRBV21-1 is an annotated pseudogene. This CDR3 has 11 amino acids. CDR3 sequence reads: CASSKVDEQYF. For the CDR3, the DNA is TGTGCCAGCAGCAAAGTAGACGAGCAGTACTTC.

Concerning this clone: Compared with germline, one end of the junction differs, possibly owing to a read error. The rearrangement joins TRBV28 to TRBJ2-1; TRBD2 agrees at 8 bases. The CDR3 covers 16 residues. Per the germline V gene, CDR1 is MDHEN and CDR2 is SYDVKM. The CDR3 loop reads CASRPPRGGMGNGQFF. The CDR3 DNA follows: TGTGCCAGCAGGCCCCCTCGGGGGGGGATGGGCAATGGGCAGTTCTTC.

The V call is TRBV2, the J call TRBJ2-5; perhaps TRBD2 as D (6 bases). This CDR3 spans 19 amino acids. Trimming stripped 2 bases from V and 2 bases from J, with 24 bases between. The germline V gene has CDR1 SNHLY and CDR2 FYNNEI. CDR3 DNA: TGTGCCAGCAGTGAAACCCCCAGCGGGTGGGCGGGTAAACAAGAGACCCAGTACTTC. It codes for CASSETPSGWAGKQETQYF. Drawing the rest from reference TRBV2 and TRBJ2-5, the complete variable domain is EPEVTQTPSHQVTQMGQEVILRCVPISNHLYFYWYRQILGQKVEFLVSFYNNEISEKSEIFDDQFSVERPDGSNFTLKIRSTKLEDSAMYFCASSETPSGWAGKQETQYFGPGTRLLVL.

The sample holds many counts of this clone. The rearrangement uses TRBV5-6 and TRBJ2-2; D perhaps matches TRBD1 (5 bases). V gave up 4 bases and J gave up 3 bases, with 7 bases separating them. The CDR3 is made up of 13 amino acids. Germline V gives CDR1 SGHDT, CDR2 YYEEEE. CDR3 sequence (DNA): TGTGCCAGCAGCCGACAGCACACCGGGGAGCTGTTTTTT. Translation gives CASSRQHTGELFF.

The chain has TRBV2 and TRBJ2-7; TRBD1 aligns across 9 bases. Germline values: CDR1 SNHLY, CDR2 FYNNEI. The CDR3 length is 17 residues. With V trimmed by 6 bases and J by 3 bases, 15 bases remained unmatched. In nucleotides, the CDR3 is TGTGCCAGCAGGCCGCTCCTTCCGGGACAGGGTAACTACGAGCAGTACTTC. As protein: CASRPLLPGQGNYEQYF.

This clone occurred once. The gene calls are TRBV19 and TRBJ1-1; D unclear. V dropped 11 bases and J dropped 1 base, with 20 bases sitting between them. The CDR3 consists of 15 residues. Per germline, CDR1 LNHDA and CDR2 SQIVND (reference sequence). In DNA, the CDR3 is TGTGCCGCAGCCCCCCAGGCAGCCGCGAACACTGAAGCTTTCTTT. Translation: CAAAPQAAANTEAFF.

This clone was observed a handful of times. In the same sample, other DNA sequences code for this CDR3. The V and J genes are TRBV7-6 and TRBJ2-5; D possibly corresponds to TRBD2 (7 bases). V was cut by 2 bases and J by 4 bases, with 17 bases left in between. There are 16 residues in the CDR3. The germline gives CDR1 SGHVS, CDR2 FNYEAQ. CDR3 DNA sequence: TGTGCCAGCAGCTTACGTGGCGGGGGCGAGGGAGAGACCCAGTACTTC. As protein: CASSLRGGGEGETQYF.

To note about this clone: The likely explanation is a read error, given a far larger clone one base away. The genes are TRBV18 and TRBJ2-2, with D perhaps matching TRBD1 or TRBD2 (5 bases each). The CDR3 has 15 residues. Germline CDR1 KGHSH, CDR2 LQKENI. CDR3 protein: CANSPRGRNTGELFF. The CDR3 nucleotides are TGTGCCAACTCACCACGGGGCAGGAACACCGGGGAGCTGTTTTTT.

The chain carries TRBV9 and TRBJ2-2, with D unresolved. V lost 5 bases and J 2 bases, leaving 10 bases between the germline ends. Looked up from germline, CDR1 is SGDLS and CDR2 is YYNGEE. This CDR3 has 14 amino acids. CDR3 nucleotide sequence: TGTGCCAGCAGAAGAGACCTTAACACCGGGGAGCTGTTTTTT. Translation: CASRRDLNTGELFF.

The rearrangement links TRBV30 to TRBJ1-5; no clear D. This CDR3 contains 14 residues. V lost 2 bases to trimming and J lost 0 bases, with 8 bases between them. Germline CDR1 GTSNPN, CDR2 SVGIG (reference sequence). This CDR3 reads CAWSTRLSNQPQHF. In nucleotides, the CDR3 is TGTGCCTGGAGTACCCGACTTAGCAATCAGCCCCAGCATTTT.

There are a few counts of this clone. The V gene is TRBV19, the J gene TRBJ1-1; D is unclear. Germline lookup yields CDR1 LNHDA and CDR2 SQIVND (reference sequence). V lost 10 bases and J lost 1, with 19 bases in between. The CDR3 has 15 residues. In DNA, the CDR3 is TGTGCCAAAGGCCGCACCCCCTCAAAGAACACTGAAGCTTTCTTT. Protein: CAKGRTPSKNTEAFF.

The gene calls are TRBV6-1 and TRBJ2-3; 8 bases are shared with TRBD2. Germline V gene lookup returns CDR1 MNHNS and CDR2 SASEGT. This CDR3 has 15 amino acids. The ends lost 7 bases at V and 4 bases at J; junction bases unmatched: 10. CDR3 in amino acids: CASTPAAGVADTQYF. Here the CDR3 DNA reads TGTGCCAGCACCCCCGCAGCGGGAGTCGCAGATACGCAGTATTTT.

The chain uses TRBV7-7 and TRBJ2-5; 13 bases line up with TRBD2. The J call may be wrong; the DNA end is better matched by TRBJ2-7. This CDR3 has 14 amino acids. The germline V gene has CDR1 SSHAT and CDR2 FNYEAQ (reference sequence). The chain's CDR3 is CASSAGLAGSEQYF. The DNA for the CDR3 is TGTGCCAGCAGCGCGGGACTAGCGGGGAGCGAGCAGTACTTC.